The 17 T cell receptor beta chains below were found in one sample sequenced in a study of molecular identifiers for immune sequencing clone quantification. TCRdb reprocessed the PCR reads via MiXCR and lists one record per CDR3 protein. The table has hundreds of thousands of distinct CDR3 sequences, about 25% seen once. The sample was naive CD8+ T cells from blood, with Jurkat cell RNA spiked in. Documented subset: FACS-sorted CD8+CD4-CCR7+CD45RA+ naive T cells. Receptors were obtained from a human donor in good health. Some libraries in this study had Jurkat cell RNA spiked in.

With respect to this clonotype: A much larger clone differs by one base, so this may be a read error. The CDR3 ends on some other residue instead of the conserved phenylalanine or tryptophan, so this is likely a read error. This rearrangement joins TRBV9 to TRBJ2-5, with D possibly being TRBD1 or TRBD2 (5 bases each). CDR1 and CDR2 (germline): SGDLS, YYNGEE. This CDR3 is 14 amino acids long. V was cut by 3 bases and J by 4 bases, with 13 bases left in between. This CDR3 is CASSAEGIGETQYL. In DNA, the CDR3 is TGTGCCAGCAGCGCAGAGGGGATCGGAGAGACCCAGTACCTC.

The table lists this clonotype with a count of one. A clone one base away is much larger, so this may be a read error. The chain carries TRBV20-1 and TRBJ2-2; D ambiguous. Between the trimmed V and J ends, which lost 0 bases and 2 bases, there was a span of 10 bases. The V gene's germline CDR1 is DFQATT and CDR2 SNEGSKA (reference sequence). CDR3 length equals 15 residues. The CDR3 DNA sequence: TGCAGTGCTAGAGAGTCCCCGGTTAACACCGGGGAGCTGTTTTTT. It specifies CSARESPVNTGELFF.

Comment on this clonotype: No conserved phenylalanine or tryptophan ends this CDR3, so it is likely a read error. The chain joins TRBV4-1 to TRBJ2-4; no definite D call. V was trimmed by 1 base and J by 11 bases, leaving 18 bases between them. This CDR3 region has 15 residues. Per germline, CDR1 MGHRA and CDR2 YSYEKL. This CDR3 reads CASSQGPLSSNVQYY. For the CDR3, the DNA is TGCGCCAGCAGCCAAGGACCGTTATCGTCCAACGTTCAGTACTAC.

On this clonotype: A much bigger clone sits one base away, suggesting this may be a read error. This chain connects TRBV4-3 to TRBJ2-7, with D unresolved. V gave up 0 bases and J gave up 1 base, with 13 bases separating them. The germline CDR1 and CDR2 sequences are LGHNA and YSLEER. This CDR3 is built from 16 residues. The CDR3 sequence: CASSQDSNPQSYEQYF. Here the CDR3 DNA reads TGCGCCAGCAGCCAAGATAGCAACCCCCAGTCCTACGAGCAGTACTTC.

In the case of this clonotype: This may stem from a read error, because a much larger clone lies one nucleotide away. The chain carries TRBV6-2 or TRBV6-3 and TRBJ2-2, with TRBD1 as a possible D gene (6 bases). CDR3 size: 14 residues. Germline V gives CDR1 MNHEY, CDR2 SVGEGT. The germline V and J ends were trimmed by 10 bases and 5 bases, with 17 bases remaining between them. CDR3 DNA sequence: TGTGCCACCGACAGGAGAACCCAAACCGGGGAGCTGTTTTTT. As protein: CATDRRTQTGELFF.

As regards this clonotype: One base away lies a much larger clone, so this may be a sequencing read error. The chain recombines TRBV7-9 with TRBJ2-3; 8 nucleotides align to TRBD1. Per the germline V gene, CDR1 is SEHNR and CDR2 is FQNEAQ (reference sequence). V gave up 3 bases and J gave up 0 bases; unmatched junction bases: 5. The CDR3 contains 16 residues. In nucleotides, the CDR3 is TGTGCCAGCAGCTTGAGGGGACAGGTTAGCACAGATACGCAGTATTTT. Translation: CASSLRGQVSTDTQYF.

CDR3 region: CASSSTATATSYEQYF. DNA of the CDR3: TGTGCCAGCAGTTCTACGGCGACAGCGACCTCCTACGAGCAGTACTTC. V and J are TRBV27 and TRBJ2-7; maybe TRBD1 (5 bases). V lost 4 bases and J 0 bases, leaving 16 bases between the germline ends. The CDR3 is 16 amino acids. Germline CDR1 and CDR2: MNHEY and SMNVEV (reference sequence).

This clonotype was counted between two and nine times. This sequence may be a read error, since a much larger clone differs from it by one base. The chain has TRBV7-9 and TRBJ1-1; no reliable D call. Germline V gene sequence: CDR1 SEHNR, CDR2 FQNEAQ (reference sequence). This CDR3 is built from 12 residues. In DNA, the CDR3 is TGTGCCAGCAGCCCCCCAACGACTGAAGCTTCCTTT. Its translation is CASSPPTTEASF.

The genes are TRBV6-1 and TRBJ2-5, with 10 nucleotides matching TRBD2. In germline, CDR1 is MNHNS, CDR2 SASEGT. Trimming took 4 bases from V and 5 from J; bases not matched to a gene: 1. The CDR3 is 13 amino acids. CDR3 coding DNA: TGTGCCAGCAGTGGGGGACTAGCGGAGACCCAGTACTTC. It is translated as CASSGGLAETQYF.

Many counts were recorded for this clonotype. The chain employs TRBV5-6 and TRBJ2-5; D remains unclear. This CDR3 has 13 amino acids. Germline V gene lookup returns CDR1 SGHDT and CDR2 YYEEEE. The germline V and J ends were trimmed by 0 bases and 7 bases, with 10 bases remaining between them. Written as DNA, the CDR3 is TGTGCCAGCAGCTTGGAGGGTAGTCCGACCCAGTACTTC. It translates to CASSLEGSPTQYF.

A note on this clonotype: This may stem from a read error, because a much larger clone lies one nucleotide away. The V call is TRBV5-3, the J call TRBJ2-2; 9 bases align to TRBD2. TRBV5-3 qualifies as an ORF whose function is uncertain. This CDR3 is built from 15 residues. The CDR3 DNA sequence: TGTGTCAGCAGCCAAGGACTAGCGAGCACCGGGGAGCTGTTTTTT. Encoded protein: CVSSQGLASTGELFF.

Comment on this clonotype: The junction shows a germline mismatch at one end, possibly a read error. The rearrangement links TRBV7-9 to TRBJ1-1, with D maybe TRBD1 (6 bases). Germline loops: CDR1 SEHNR, CDR2 FQNEAQ (reference sequence). This CDR3 region has 14 residues. The CDR3 DNA is TGTGCCAGCGGCTTAGAAAGGGGGAGGACTGAAGCTTTCTTT. This codes for CASGLERGRTEAFF.

This clonotype was observed once. This rearrangement joins TRBV6-2 or TRBV6-3 to TRBJ1-6; no reliable D call. Germline CDR1 and CDR2: MNHEY and SVGEGT. The CDR3 is 16 amino acids. Trimming removed 4 bases from V and 11 bases from J, with 21 bases in between. For the CDR3, the DNA is TGTGCCAGCAGTTCCATTCGGACGGACTTACATCCACCCCTCCACTTT. Protein: CASSSIRTDLHPPLHF.

V usage is TRBV13 and J usage is TRBJ2-7; D remains ambiguous. Germline V gene lookup returns CDR1 PRHDT and CDR2 FYEKMQ (reference sequence). The CDR3 contains 13 residues. Trimming shortened V by 5 bases and J by 2 bases, and 10 bases separated the two germline ends. The CDR3 bases are TGTGCCAGCAGCCCACACCACCCCTACGAGCAGTACTTC. Translating it yields CASSPHHPYEQYF. Drawing the rest from reference TRBV13 and TRBJ2-7, the complete variable domain is AAGVIQSPRHLIKEKRETATLKCYPIPRHDTVYWYQQGPGQDPQFLISFYEKMQSDKGSIPDRFSAQQFSDYHSELNMSSLELGDSALYFCASSPHHPYEQYFGPGTRLTVT.

The chain recombines TRBV12-3 or TRBV12-4 with TRBJ1-5; maybe TRBD1 (6 bases). This CDR3 region has 12 residues. Trimming removed 8 bases at V and 9 bases at J, with 14 bases between. The CDR3 here is CASRIGGAPQHF. In DNA form, the CDR3 reads TGTGCCAGCCGCATTGGGGGGGCGCCCCAGCATTTT.

This clonotype occurred a few times. The chain carries TRBV15 and TRBJ2-3, with unresolved D. Germline CDR1 reads LNHNV; CDR2 reads YYDKDF (reference sequence). Trimming stripped 3 bases from V and 0 bases from J, with 19 bases between. This CDR3 region has 18 residues. The CDR3 coding sequence is TGTGCCACCAGCAGGGAGAGGACGACTCTTTCTAGCACAGATACGCAGTATTTT. Amino acids: CATSRERTTLSSTDTQYF.

The table lists this clonotype with many counts. V and J are TRBV4-3 and TRBJ2-7; 7 nucleotides line up with TRBD1. Germline CDR1 LGHNA, CDR2 YSLEER. The CDR3 runs to 13 residues. The ends lost 4 bases at V and 4 bases at J; junction bases unmatched: 4. DNA for the CDR3: TGCGCCAGCAGCCCGACAGGGTCGTACGAGCAGTACTTC. Translating it yields CASSPTGSYEQYF.